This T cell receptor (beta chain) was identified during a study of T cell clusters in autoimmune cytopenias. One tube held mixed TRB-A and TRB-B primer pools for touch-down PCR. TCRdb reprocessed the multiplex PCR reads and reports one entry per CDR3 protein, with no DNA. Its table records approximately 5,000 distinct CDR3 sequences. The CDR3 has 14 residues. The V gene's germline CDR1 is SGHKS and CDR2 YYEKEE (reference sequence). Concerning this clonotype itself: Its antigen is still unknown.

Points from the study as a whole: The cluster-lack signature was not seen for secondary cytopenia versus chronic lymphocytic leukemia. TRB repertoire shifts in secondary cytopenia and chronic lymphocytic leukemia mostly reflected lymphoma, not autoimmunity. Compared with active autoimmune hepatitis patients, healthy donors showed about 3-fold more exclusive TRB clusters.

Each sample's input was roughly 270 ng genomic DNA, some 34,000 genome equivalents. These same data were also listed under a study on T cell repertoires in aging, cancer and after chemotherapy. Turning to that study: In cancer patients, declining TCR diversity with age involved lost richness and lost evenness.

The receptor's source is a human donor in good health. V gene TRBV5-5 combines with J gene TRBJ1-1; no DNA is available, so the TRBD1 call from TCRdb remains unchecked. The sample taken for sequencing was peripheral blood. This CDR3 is CASSAGAGYTEAFF.